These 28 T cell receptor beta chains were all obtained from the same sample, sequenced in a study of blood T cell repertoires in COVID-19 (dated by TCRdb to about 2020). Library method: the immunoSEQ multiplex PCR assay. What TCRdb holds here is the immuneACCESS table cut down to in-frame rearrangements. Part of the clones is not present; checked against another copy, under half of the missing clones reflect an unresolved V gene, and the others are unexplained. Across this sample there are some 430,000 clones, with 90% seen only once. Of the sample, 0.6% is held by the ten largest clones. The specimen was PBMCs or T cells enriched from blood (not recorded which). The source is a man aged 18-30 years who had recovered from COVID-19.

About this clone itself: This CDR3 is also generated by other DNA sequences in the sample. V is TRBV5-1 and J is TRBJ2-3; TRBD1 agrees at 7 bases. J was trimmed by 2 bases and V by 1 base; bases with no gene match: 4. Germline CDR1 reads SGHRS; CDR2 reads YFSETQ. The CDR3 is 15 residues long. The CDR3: CASSLTGASTDTQYF. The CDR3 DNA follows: TGCGCCAGCAGCTTGACAGGGGCCTCCACAGATACGCAGTATTTT. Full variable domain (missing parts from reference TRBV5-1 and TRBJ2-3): KAGVTQTPRYLIKTRGQQVTLSCSPISGHRSVSWYQQTPGQGLQFLFEYFSETQRNKGNFPGRFSGRQFSNSRSEMNVSTLELGDSALYLCASSLTGASTDTQYFGPGTRLTVL.

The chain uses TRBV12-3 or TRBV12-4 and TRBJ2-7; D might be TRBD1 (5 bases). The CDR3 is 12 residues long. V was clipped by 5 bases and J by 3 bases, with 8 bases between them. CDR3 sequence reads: CASSPTVYEQYF. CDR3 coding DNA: TGTGCCAGCAGTCCGACAGTCTACGAGCAGTACTTC.

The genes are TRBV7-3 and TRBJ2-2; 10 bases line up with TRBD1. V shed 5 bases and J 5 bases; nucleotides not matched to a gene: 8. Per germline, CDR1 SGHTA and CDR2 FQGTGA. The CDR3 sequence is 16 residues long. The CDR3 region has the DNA TGTGCCAGCAGCGCCCGACAGGGGGCGAGAACCGGGGAGCTGTTTTTT. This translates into CASSARQGARTGELFF. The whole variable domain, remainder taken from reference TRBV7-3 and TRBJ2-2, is GAGVSQTPSNKVTEKGKYVELRCDPISGHTALYWYRQSLGQGPEFLIYFQGTGAADDSGLPNDRFFAVRPEGSVSTLKIQRTERGDSAVYLCASSARQGARTGELFFGEGSRLTVL.

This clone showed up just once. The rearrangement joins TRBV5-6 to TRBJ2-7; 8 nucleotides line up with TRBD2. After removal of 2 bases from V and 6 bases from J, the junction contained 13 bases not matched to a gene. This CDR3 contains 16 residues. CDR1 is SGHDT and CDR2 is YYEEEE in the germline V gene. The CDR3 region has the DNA TGTGCCAGCAGCTTTTACGCCGGGACTAGTCAGGCCGAGCAGTACTTC. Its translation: CASSFYAGTSQAEQYF.

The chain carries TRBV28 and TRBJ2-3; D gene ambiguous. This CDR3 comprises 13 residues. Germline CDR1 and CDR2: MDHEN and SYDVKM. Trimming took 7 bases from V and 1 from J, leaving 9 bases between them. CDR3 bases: TGTGCCAGCACCTCCCCCGGCACAGATACGCAGTATTTT. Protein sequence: CASTSPGTDTQYF.

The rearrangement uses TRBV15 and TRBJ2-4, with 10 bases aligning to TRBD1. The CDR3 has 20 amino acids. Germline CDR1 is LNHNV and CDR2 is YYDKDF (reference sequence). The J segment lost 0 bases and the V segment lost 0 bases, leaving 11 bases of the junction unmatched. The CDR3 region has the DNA TGTGCCACCAGCAGAGATCCAAGACAGGGGGCCCCCCTAGCCAAAAACATTCAGTACTTC. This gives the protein CATSRDPRQGAPLAKNIQYF.

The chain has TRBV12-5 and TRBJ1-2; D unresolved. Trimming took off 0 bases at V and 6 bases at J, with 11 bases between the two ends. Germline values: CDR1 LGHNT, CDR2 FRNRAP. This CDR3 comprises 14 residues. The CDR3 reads CASGLVGQEDGYTF. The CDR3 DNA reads TGTGCTAGTGGTTTGGTAGGGCAGGAGGATGGCTACACCTTC.

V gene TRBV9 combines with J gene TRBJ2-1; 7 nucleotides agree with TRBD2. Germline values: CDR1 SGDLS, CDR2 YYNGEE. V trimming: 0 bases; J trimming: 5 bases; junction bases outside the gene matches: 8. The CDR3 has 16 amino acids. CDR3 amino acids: CASSVVSSGTDNEQFF. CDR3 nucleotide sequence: TGTGCCAGCAGCGTAGTGTCCAGCGGGACGGACAATGAGCAGTTCTTC. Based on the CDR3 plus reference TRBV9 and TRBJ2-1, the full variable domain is DSGVTQTPKHLITATGQRVTLRCSPRSGDLSVYWYQQSLDQGLQFLIQYYNGEERAKGNILERFSAQQFPDLHSELNLSSLELGDSALYFCASSVVSSGTDNEQFFGPGTRLTVL.

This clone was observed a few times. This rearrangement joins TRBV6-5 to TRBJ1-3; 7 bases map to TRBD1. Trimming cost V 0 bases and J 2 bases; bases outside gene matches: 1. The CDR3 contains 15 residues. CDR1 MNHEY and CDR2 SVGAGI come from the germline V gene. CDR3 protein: CASSYSTGAGNTIYF. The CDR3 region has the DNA TGTGCCAGCAGTTACTCAACAGGGGCTGGAAACACCATATATTTT.

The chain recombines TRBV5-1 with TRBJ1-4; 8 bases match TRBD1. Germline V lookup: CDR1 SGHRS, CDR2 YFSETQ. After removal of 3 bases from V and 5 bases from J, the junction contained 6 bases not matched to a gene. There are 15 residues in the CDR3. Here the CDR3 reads CASSSGQGRNEKLFF. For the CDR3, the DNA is TGCGCCAGCAGCTCTGGACAGGGAAGAAATGAAAAACTGTTTTTT.

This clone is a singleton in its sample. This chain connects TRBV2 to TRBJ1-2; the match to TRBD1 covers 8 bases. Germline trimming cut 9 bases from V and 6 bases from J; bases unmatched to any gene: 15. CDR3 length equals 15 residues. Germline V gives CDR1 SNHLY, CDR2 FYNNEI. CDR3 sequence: CARPKLGQGIDGYTF. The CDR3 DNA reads TGTGCCAGACCCAAACTAGGACAGGGCATAGATGGCTACACCTTC.

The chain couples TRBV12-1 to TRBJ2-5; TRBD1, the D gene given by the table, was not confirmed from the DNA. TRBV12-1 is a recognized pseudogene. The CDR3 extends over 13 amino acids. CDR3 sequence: CAIPQGAEETQYF. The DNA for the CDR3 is TGTGCCATCCCACAGGGAGCCGAAGAGACCCAGTACTTC.

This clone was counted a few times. The CDR3 sequence is CAWSVGQGFEKLFF. The CDR3 region has the DNA TGTGCCTGGAGTGTAGGACAGGGGTTTGAAAAACTGTTTTTT. The gene calls are TRBV30 and TRBJ1-4; 9 bases are a match to TRBD1. Germline assignment: CDR1 GTSNPN and CDR2 SVGIG (reference sequence). V lost 0 bases and J lost 7; bases outside the gene matches: 3. The CDR3 extends over 14 amino acids.

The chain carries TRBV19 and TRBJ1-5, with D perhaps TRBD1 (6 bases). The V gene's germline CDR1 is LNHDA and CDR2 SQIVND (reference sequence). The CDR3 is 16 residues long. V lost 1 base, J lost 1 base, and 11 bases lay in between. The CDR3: CASSIAVQGSNQPQHF. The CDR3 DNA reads TGTGCCAGTAGTATAGCAGTACAGGGAAGCAATCAGCCCCAGCATTTT.

The CDR3 loop is CASSLSYGGSGEQYF. As DNA, the CDR3 is TGTGCCAGCAGCCTGTCCTACGGGGGTTCAGGCGAGCAGTACTTC. This chain connects TRBV7-2 to TRBJ2-7, with a tentative D call TRBD2 (6 bases). V lost 5 bases to trimming and J lost 6 bases, with 20 bases between them. The germline V gene encodes CDR1 SGHTA and CDR2 FQGNSA. This CDR3 has 15 amino acids.

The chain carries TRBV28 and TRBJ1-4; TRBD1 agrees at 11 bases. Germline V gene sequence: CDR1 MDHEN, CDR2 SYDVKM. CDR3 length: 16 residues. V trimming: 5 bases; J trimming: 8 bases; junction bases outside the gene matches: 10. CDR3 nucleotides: TGTGCCAGCAGTACAGTATCCGGGACAGGGGGAGAAAAACTGTTTTTT. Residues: CASSTVSGTGGEKLFF.

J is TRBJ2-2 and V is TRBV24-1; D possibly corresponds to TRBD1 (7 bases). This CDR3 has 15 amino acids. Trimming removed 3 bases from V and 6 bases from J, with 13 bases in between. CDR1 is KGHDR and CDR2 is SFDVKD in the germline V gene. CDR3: CATSDPDREAGELFF. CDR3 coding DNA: TGTGCCACCAGTGATCCCGACAGGGAGGCCGGGGAGCTGTTTTTT.

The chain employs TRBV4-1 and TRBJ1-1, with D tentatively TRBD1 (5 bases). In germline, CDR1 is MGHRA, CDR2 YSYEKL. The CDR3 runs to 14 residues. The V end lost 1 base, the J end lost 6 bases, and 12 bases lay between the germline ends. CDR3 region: CASSQGIRGAEAFF. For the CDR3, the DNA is TGCGCCAGCAGCCAAGGGATCCGGGGGGCTGAAGCTTTCTTT.

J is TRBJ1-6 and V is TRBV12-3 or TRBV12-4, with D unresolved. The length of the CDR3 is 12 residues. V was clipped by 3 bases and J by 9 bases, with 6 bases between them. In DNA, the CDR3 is TGTGCCAGCAGTTTTGGGAGTTCACCCCTCCACTTT. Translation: CASSFGSSPLHF.

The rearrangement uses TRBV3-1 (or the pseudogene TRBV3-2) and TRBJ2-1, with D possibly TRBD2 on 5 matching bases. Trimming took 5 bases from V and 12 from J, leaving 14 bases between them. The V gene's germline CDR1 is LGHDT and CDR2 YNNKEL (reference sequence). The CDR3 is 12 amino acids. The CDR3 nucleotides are TGTGCCAGCAGCTCGATACTCGGGGTGCAGTTCTTC. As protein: CASSSILGVQFF.

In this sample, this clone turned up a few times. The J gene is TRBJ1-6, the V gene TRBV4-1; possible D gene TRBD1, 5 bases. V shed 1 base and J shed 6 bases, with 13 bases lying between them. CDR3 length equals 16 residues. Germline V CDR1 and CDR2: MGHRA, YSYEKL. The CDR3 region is CASSQVGGTLNSPLHF. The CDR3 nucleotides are TGCGCCAGCAGCCAAGTAGGCGGGACGCTTAATTCACCCCTCCACTTT.

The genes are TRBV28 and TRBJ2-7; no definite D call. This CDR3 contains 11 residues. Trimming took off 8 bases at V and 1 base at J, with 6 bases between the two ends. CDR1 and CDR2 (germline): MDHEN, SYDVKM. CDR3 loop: CASGTSYEQYF. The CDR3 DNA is TGTGCCAGCGGTACTTCCTACGAGCAGTACTTC.

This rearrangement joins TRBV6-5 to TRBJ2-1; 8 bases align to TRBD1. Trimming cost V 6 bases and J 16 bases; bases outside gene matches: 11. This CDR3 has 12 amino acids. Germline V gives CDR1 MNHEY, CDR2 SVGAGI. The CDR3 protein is CASSLEGPGGFF. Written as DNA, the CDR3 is TGTGCCAGCAGCCTTGAGGGCCCAGGGGGCTTCTTC.

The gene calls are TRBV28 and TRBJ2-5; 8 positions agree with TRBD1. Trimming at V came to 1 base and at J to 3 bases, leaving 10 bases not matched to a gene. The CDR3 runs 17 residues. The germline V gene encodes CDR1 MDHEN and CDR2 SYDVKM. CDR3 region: CASSLSAGGGKKETQYF. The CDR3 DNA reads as TGTGCCAGCAGTTTATCTGCAGGGGGCGGGAAAAAAGAGACCCAGTACTTC.

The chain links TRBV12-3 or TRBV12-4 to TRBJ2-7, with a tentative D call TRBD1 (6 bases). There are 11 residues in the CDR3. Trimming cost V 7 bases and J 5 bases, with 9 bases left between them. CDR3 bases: TGTGCCAGCACCCCAGGGGACGAGCAGTACTTC. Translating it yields CASTPGDEQYF.

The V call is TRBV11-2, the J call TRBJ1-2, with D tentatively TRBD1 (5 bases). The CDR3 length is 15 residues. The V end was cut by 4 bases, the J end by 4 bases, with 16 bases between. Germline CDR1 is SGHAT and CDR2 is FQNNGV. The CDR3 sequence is CASSSISGGGYGYTF. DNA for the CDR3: TGTGCCAGCAGCTCCATTTCTGGGGGGGGCTATGGCTACACCTTC.

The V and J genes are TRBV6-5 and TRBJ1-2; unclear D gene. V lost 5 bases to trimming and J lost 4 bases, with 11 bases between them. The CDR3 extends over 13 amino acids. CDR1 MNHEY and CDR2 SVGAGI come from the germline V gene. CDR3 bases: TGTGCCAGCAGTCTTCAAGACTTCTATGGCTACACCTTC. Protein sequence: CASSLQDFYGYTF.

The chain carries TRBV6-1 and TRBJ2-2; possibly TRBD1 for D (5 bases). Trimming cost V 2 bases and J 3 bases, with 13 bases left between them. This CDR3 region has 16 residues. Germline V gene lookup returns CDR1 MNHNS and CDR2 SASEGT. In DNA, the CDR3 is TGTGCCAGCAGTGAAACCAGGGTATTCGACACCGGGGAGCTGTTTTTT. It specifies CASSETRVFDTGELFF.